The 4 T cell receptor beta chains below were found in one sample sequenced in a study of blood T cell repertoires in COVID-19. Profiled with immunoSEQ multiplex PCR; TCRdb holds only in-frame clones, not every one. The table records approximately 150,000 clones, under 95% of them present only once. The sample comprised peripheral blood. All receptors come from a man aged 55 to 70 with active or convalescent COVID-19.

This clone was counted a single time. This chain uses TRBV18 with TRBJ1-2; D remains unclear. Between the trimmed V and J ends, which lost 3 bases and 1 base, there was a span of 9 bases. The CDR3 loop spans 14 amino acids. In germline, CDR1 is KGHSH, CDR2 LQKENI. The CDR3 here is CASSPGEGNYGYTF. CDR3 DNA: TGTGCCAGCTCACCGGGCGAGGGTAACTATGGCTACACCTTC. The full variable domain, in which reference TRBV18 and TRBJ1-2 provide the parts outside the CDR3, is NAGVMQNPRHLVRRRGQEARLRCSPMKGHSHVYWYRQLPEEGLKFMVYLQKENIIDESGMPKERFSAEFPKEGPSILRIQQVVRGDSAAYFCASSPGEGNYGYTFGSGTRLTVV.

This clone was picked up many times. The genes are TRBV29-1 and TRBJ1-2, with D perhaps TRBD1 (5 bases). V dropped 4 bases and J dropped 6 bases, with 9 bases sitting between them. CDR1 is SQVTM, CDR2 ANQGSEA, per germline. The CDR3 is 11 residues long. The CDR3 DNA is TGCAGCGTTGTTTGGGGCAATGGCTACACCTTC. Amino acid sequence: CSVVWGNGYTF.

DNA of the CDR3: TGCAGCGGTATAAGGGGTTATACCCCCTACGAGCAGTACTTC. It yields the protein CSGIRGYTPYEQYF. The rearrangement uses TRBV29-1 and TRBJ2-7; D is perhaps TRBD1 (5 bases). The germline V gene encodes CDR1 SQVTM and CDR2 ANQGSEA. V lost 7 bases and J 2 bases, leaving 18 bases between the germline ends. The CDR3 sequence is 14 residues long.

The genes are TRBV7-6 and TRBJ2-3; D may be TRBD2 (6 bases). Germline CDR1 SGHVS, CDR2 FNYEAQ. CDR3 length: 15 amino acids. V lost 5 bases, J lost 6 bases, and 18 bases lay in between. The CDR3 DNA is TGTGCCAGCAGCCCAGAAGGAGGGAGATCGGATACGCAGTATTTT. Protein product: CASSPEGGRSDTQYF.